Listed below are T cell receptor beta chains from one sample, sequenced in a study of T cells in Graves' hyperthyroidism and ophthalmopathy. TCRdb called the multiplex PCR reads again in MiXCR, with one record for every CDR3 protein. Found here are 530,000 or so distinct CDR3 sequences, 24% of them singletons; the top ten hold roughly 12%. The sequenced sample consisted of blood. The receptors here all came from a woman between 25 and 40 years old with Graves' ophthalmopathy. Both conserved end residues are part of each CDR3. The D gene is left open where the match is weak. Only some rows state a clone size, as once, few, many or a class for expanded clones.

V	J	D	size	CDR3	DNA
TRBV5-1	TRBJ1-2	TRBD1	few	CASSLRQGLGYTF	TGCGCCAGCAGCCTAAGACAGGGTTTGGGCTACACCTTC
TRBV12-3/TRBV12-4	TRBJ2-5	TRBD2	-	CASGPGREVETQYF	TGTGCCAGCGGTCCAGGTCGGGAGGTGGAGACCCAGTACTTC
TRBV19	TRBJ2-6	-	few	CASSRRPERTGANVLTF	TGTGCCAGTAGCCGACGACCGGAACGCACTGGGGCCAACGTCCTGACTTTC
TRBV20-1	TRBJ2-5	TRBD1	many	CSAKDRSQETQYF	TGCAGTGCTAAGGACAGGTCCCAAGAGACCCAGTACTTC
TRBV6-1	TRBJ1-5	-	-	CASSNGGQPQHF	TGTGCCAGCAGCAACGGGGGGCAGCCCCAGCATTTT
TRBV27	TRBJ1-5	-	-	CASSLVRQDNQPQHF	TGTGCCAGCAGTTTAGTCCGGCAGGACAATCAGCCCCAGCATTTT
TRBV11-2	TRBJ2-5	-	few	CASSFSRAVGETQYF	TGTGCCAGCAGCTTCAGCAGGGCGGTCGGGGAGACCCAGTACTTC
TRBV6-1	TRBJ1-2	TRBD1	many	CASSETGGAPSDYGYTF	TGTGCCAGCAGTGAAACAGGGGGTGCCCCATCGGACTATGGCTACACCTTC
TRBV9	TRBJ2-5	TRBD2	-	CASSVATGTSGGAHHQETQYF	TGTGCCAGCAGCGTAGCTACCGGGACTAGCGGGGGGGCCCACCACCAAGAGACCCAGTACTTC
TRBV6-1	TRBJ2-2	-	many	CASKQGSDTGELFF	TGTGCCAGCAAACAGGGATCGGACACCGGGGAGCTGTTTTTT
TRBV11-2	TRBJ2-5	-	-	CASSRRTVEETQYF	TGTGCCAGCAGCCGCAGGACAGTCGAAGAGACCCAGTACTTC
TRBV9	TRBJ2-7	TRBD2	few	CASSPSGDWPQYF	TGTGCCAGCAGCCCTAGCGGGGATTGGCCCCAGTACTTC
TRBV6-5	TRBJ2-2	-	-	CASSLARVAGELFF	TGTGCCAGCAGCTTAGCCAGGGTGGCCGGGGAGCTGTTTTTT
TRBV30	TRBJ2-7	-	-	CAWRSGYSYEQYF	TGTGCCTGGAGGTCGGGCTACTCCTACGAGCAGTACTTC
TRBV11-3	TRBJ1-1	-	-	CASSSKVTEAFF	TGTGCCAGCAGCTCGAAGGTTACTGAAGCTTTCTTT
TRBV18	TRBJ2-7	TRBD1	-	CASSPFVSGQGGSYEQYF	TGTGCCAGCTCACCATTCGTAAGCGGACAGGGTGGCTCCTACGAGCAGTACTTC
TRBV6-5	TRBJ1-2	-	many	CASKEPGHQGNYGYTF	TGTGCCAGCAAAGAACCGGGACACCAAGGGAACTATGGCTACACCTTC
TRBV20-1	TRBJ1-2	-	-	CSALEVRYYGYTF	TGCAGTGCCTTAGAGGTGCGGTACTATGGTTACACCTTC
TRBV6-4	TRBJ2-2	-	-	CASSERDTGELVF	TGTGCCAGCAGTGAGCGGGACACCGGGGAGCTGGTTTTT
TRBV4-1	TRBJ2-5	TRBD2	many	CASSQQPGGPRSLETQYF	TGCGCCAGCAGCCAACAACCGGGGGGGCCGAGATCCCTAGAGACCCAGTACTTC
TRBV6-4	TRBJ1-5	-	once	CASSDRFLSAYEVNQPQHF	TGTGCCAGCAGTGATCGGTTCCTCTCGGCCTACGAGGTCAATCAGCCCCAGCATTTT
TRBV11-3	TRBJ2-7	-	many	CASSFTSRGVSFYEQYF	TGTGCCAGCAGCTTTACTAGCAGGGGGGTCTCATTCTACGAGCAGTACTTC
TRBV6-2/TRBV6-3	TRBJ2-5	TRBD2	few	CASSYVAGEYQETQYF	TGTGCCAGCAGTTACGTAGCGGGAGAGTACCAAGAGACCCAGTACTTC
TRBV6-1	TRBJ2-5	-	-	CASSGTGYMLRETQYF	TGTGCCAGCAGTGGAACAGGGTATATGTTGAGGGAGACCCAGTACTTC
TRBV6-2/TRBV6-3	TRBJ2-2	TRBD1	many	CASSSDRGFGELFF	TGTGCCAGCAGTTCAGACAGGGGATTCGGGGAGCTGTTTTTT
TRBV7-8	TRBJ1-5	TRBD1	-	CASSSLQGDSNQPQHF	TGTGCCAGCAGCTCGCTCCAGGGGGATAGCAATCAGCCCCAGCATTTT
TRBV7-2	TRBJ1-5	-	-	CASSLMADSNQPQHF	TGTGCCAGCAGCTTAATGGCAGATAGCAATCAGCCCCAGCATTTT
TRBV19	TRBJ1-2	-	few	CASSSRVGADWGYTF	TGTGCCAGTAGTTCCCGTGTAGGGGCCGATTGGGGCTACACCTTC
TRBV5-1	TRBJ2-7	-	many	CASSLEQGPSYEQYF	TGCGCCAGCAGCTTGGAACAGGGCCCCTCCTACGAGCAGTACTTC
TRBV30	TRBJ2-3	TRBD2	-	CACQELAASTDTQYF	TGTGCCTGCCAGGAACTAGCGGCTAGCACAGATACGCAGTATTTT
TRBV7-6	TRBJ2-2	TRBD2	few	CASSPASSGGTGELFF	TGTGCCAGCAGCCCTGCTTCTAGCGGGGGGACCGGGGAGCTGTTTTTT
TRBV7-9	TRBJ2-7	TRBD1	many	CASSLVGTGNDEQYF	TGTGCCAGCAGCTTAGTCGGGACAGGGAACGACGAGCAGTACTTC
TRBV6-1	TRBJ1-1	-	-	CASIPTRGGPSNTEAFF	TGTGCCAGCATCCCTACTCGCGGGGGACCGTCGAACACTGAAGCTTTCTTT
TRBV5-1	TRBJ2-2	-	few	CASSRGGRLEEELFF	TGCGCCAGCAGCCGAGGGGGACGGCTAGAAGAGGAGCTGTTTTTT
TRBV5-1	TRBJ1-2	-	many	CASSLTIQDYYGYTF	TGCGCCAGCAGCCTAACCATCCAGGATTACTATGGCTACACCTTC
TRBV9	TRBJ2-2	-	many	CASSVRGATGELFF	TGTGCCAGCAGCGTACGGGGGGCGACCGGGGAGCTGTTTTTT
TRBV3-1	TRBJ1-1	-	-	CATSDGSGGTEAFF	TGTGCCACTTCGGATGGATCTGGAGGCACTGAAGCTTTCTTT
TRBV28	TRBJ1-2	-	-	CASSFDSPRYTF	TGTGCCAGCAGTTTCGACTCTCCCCGCTACACCTTC
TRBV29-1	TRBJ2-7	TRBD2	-	CSVELAGFYEQYF	TGCAGCGTTGAACTAGCGGGATTCTACGAGCAGTACTTC
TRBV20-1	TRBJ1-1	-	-	CSARIGGLMNTEAFF	TGCAGTGCCCGGATCGGGGGGCTCATGAACACTGAAGCTTTCTTT
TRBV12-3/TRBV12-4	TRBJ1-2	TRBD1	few	CASTPTGAGGYTF	TGTGCCAGCACCCCGACAGGGGCGGGGGGCTACACCTTC
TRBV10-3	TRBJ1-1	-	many	CAISGTGNTEAFF	TGTGCCATCAGCGGGACTGGGAACACTGAAGCTTTCTTT